This TCR beta chain was sequenced during a study of blood T cells in healthy people across ages. There are 13 residues in the CDR3. Trimming left V 2 bases short and J 7 bases short, with 11 bases between. The germline V gene encodes CDR1 MNHEY and CDR2 SVGEGT. A second PCR, run for roughly 7 to 12 cycles, used a sample-barcoded 5' primer plus a J-beta primer mix. TCRdb fed the 5' RACE reads into MiXCR, producing one record per CDR3 protein. The data contain 650,000 to 1,000,000 distinct CDR3 sequences, roughly 40% of them singletons. J is TRBJ1-1 and V is TRBV6-2 or TRBV6-3; D not certain. Sequenced sample: blood. The receptor's source is a man between 18 and 35 years old in good health. CDR3 protein: CASSYVSGVEAFF. For the CDR3, the DNA is TGTGCCAGCAGTTACGTTTCAGGAGTTGAAGCTTTCTTT.